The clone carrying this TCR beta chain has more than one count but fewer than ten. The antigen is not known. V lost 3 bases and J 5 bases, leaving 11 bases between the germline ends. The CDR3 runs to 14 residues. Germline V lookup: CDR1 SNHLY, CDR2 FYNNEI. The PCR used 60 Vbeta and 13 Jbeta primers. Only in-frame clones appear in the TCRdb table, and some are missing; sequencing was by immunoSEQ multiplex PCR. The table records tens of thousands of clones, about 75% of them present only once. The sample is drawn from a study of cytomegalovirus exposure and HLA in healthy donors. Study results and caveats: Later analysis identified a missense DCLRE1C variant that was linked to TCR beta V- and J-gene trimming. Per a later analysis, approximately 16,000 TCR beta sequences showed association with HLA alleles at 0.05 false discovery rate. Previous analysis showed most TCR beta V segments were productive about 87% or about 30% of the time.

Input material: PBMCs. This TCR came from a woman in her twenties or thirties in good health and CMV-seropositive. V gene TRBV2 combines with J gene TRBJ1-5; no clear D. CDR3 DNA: TGTGCCAGCAGTGAGAACTCCGAAGATCAGCCCCAGCATTTT. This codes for CASSENSEDQPQHF.